One sample yielded the 17 T cell receptor beta chains listed below, sequenced in a study of cytomegalovirus exposure and HLA in healthy donors (dated by TCRdb to 2016 to 2017). Libraries were made using the immunoSEQ multiplex PCR assay. The multiplex PCR relied on a mix of 60 forward primers for TCR Vbeta segments and 13 reverse primers for TCR Jbeta segments. Sourced from immuneACCESS, this table was stored by TCRdb with only in-frame sequences that have V and J called. A share of the clones is absent; for the studies checked, an unresolved V gene accounts for under half, and the remainder has no known explanation. Recorded for this sample are some 150,000 clones; over 60% of them occurred a single time. The top ten clones comprise more than 2.5% of the sample. Specimen: PBMCs. The receptors originated from a woman younger than 45 in good health and CMV-seronegative.

This clone has more than one count but fewer than ten. The chain recombines TRBV7-6 with TRBJ1-1, with D unclear. V was cut by 3 bases and J by 1 base, with 6 bases left in between. Germline lookup yields CDR1 SGHVS and CDR2 FNYEAQ. This CDR3 has 13 amino acids. The chain's CDR3 is CASSFEQNTEAFF. The CDR3 DNA reads TGTGCCAGCAGCTTCGAACAGAACACTGAAGCTTTCTTT.

This rearrangement joins TRBV14 to TRBJ1-2; TRBD1 matches at 7 bases. The CDR3 totals 13 residues. Looked up from germline, CDR1 is SGHDN and CDR2 is FVKESK. The junction had 3 bases not matched to a gene; V was cut back by 4 bases and J by 4 bases. DNA for the CDR3: TGTGCCAGCAGCCCGGGACAGTTCTATGGCTACACCTTC. Amino acids: CASSPGQFYGYTF.

This clone was found a few times. An end of the junction differs from the germline gene, which may be a read error. Other DNA sequences in this specimen translate into the identical CDR3. The rearrangement links TRBV29-1 to TRBJ2-2; 9 bases map to TRBD1. Germline V lookup: CDR1 SQVTM, CDR2 ANQGSEA. There are 13 residues in the CDR3. The DNA of the CDR3 is TGCAGCGCAGACAGGGGGAACGCCGGGGAGCTGTTTTTT. Its protein is CSADRGNAGELFF.

This chain joins TRBV7-2 and TRBJ2-3, with 7 bases that match TRBD2. The CDR3 is 16 amino acids. CDR1 and CDR2 from the germline V gene are SGHTA and FQGNSA. Trimming took 1 base from V and 1 from J; bases not matched to a gene: 5. CDR3 DNA sequence: TGTGCCAGCAGCTTAGGGGCGGGGGTTGGCACAGATACGCAGTATTTT. Its translation is CASSLGAGVGTDTQYF.

Points on this clone: At the DNA level, this CDR3 is encoded by other sequences in the same sample as well. The chain combines TRBV7-8 with TRBJ2-1; weak D call: TRBD2 (6 bases). Trimming stripped 4 bases from V and 0 bases from J, with 13 bases between. The CDR3 consists of 16 residues. Germline CDR1 and CDR2: SGHVS and FQNEAQ. The CDR3 spells CASSSISGSSYNEQFF. CDR3 nucleotides: TGTGCCAGCAGCTCAATTAGCGGTAGCTCCTACAATGAGCAGTTCTTC.

The chain employs TRBV4-1 and TRBJ2-3; perhaps TRBD2 as D (6 bases). The CDR3 contains 15 residues. V was cut by 1 base and J by 4 bases, with 12 bases left in between. CDR1 is MGHRA and CDR2 is YSYEKL in the germline V gene. The CDR3 region has the DNA TGCGCCAGCAGCCAAGTCCGGGGGACCCCAGATACGCAGTATTTT. Its translation is CASSQVRGTPDTQYF.

V gene TRBV7-2 combines with J gene TRBJ2-7, with D possibly being TRBD2 (6 bases). CDR3 size: 15 residues. Deletions cut 4 bases from V and 2 bases from J, with 15 bases between. CDR1 and CDR2 (germline): SGHTA, FQGNSA. In DNA form, the CDR3 reads TGTGCCAGCAGCTCCGTGGCGGGACGAACCTACGAGCAGTACTTC. It encodes CASSSVAGRTYEQYF.

V is TRBV14 and J is TRBJ2-3, with D possibly matching TRBD2 (5 bases). CDR3 length equals 16 residues. The germline gives CDR1 SGHDN, CDR2 FVKESK. V lost 7 bases and J lost 3, with 20 bases in between. The DNA for the CDR3 is TGTGCCAGCACCCCGAACGGGGTGGGCGGGACAGATACGCAGTATTTT. This sequence encodes CASTPNGVGGTDTQYF.

This clone was detected only a few times. J is TRBJ1-1 and V is TRBV7-9; possibly TRBD1 for D (5 bases). The CDR3 consists of 17 residues. The V end lost 5 bases, the J end lost 0 bases, and 19 bases lay between the germline ends. CDR1 is SEHNR and CDR2 is FQNEAQ in the germline V gene (reference sequence). CDR3 sequence: CASSTYDRNHMNTEAFF. In DNA, the CDR3 is TGTGCCAGCAGCACCTATGACAGAAATCACATGAACACTGAAGCTTTCTTT.

This clone was seen just once. The J gene is TRBJ2-2, the V gene TRBV30; 7 positions agree with TRBD2. The trim removed 0 bases at V and 6 bases at J, leaving 4 bases unmatched. This CDR3 is built from 14 residues. Per the germline V gene, CDR1 is GTSNPN and CDR2 is SVGIG (reference sequence). CDR3 DNA: TGTGCCTGGAGTGTAATAGGGAGGGCCGGGGAGCTGTTTTTT. This codes for CAWSVIGRAGELFF.

The rearrangement uses TRBV5-4 and TRBJ2-2, with 11 bases that match TRBD2. This CDR3 region has 16 residues. Trimming removed 4 bases from V and 2 bases from J; junction bases left unmatched: 4. Per germline, CDR1 SGHNT and CDR2 YYREEE (reference sequence). The CDR3, as DNA: TGTGCCAGCAGCCATAGCGGGGGGGGTAACACCGGGGAGCTGTTTTTT. It encodes CASSHSGGGNTGELFF.

A single count supports this clone. The chain employs TRBV2 and TRBJ1-1; maybe TRBD1 (5 bases). CDR3 length: 11 residues. Trimming shortened V by 7 bases and J by 3 bases, and 6 bases separated the two germline ends. Germline lookup yields CDR1 SNHLY and CDR2 FYNNEI. The CDR3 DNA sequence: TGTGCCAGCATAGGGGACACTGAAGCTTTCTTT. This translates into CASIGDTEAFF.

The chain has TRBV28 and TRBJ2-4, with 11 positions matching TRBD1. Germline CDR1 is MDHEN and CDR2 is SYDVKM. With V trimmed by 6 bases and J by 9 bases, 13 bases remained unmatched. The CDR3 covers 16 residues. CDR3 DNA sequence: TGTGCCAGCAGATTTCGCGGGACAGGGGGTATCGGCATTCAGTACTTC. It yields the protein CASRFRGTGGIGIQYF.

As concerns this clone: One junction end does not reproduce the germline sequence, and a read error may be involved. J is TRBJ2-7 and V is TRBV11-2; possible D gene TRBD1, 6 bases. The CDR3 is 12 amino acids. Germline V gene sequence: CDR1 SGHAT, CDR2 FQNNGV. The CDR3, as DNA: TGTGCCAGCACCATTGGGGGCTACCCGAAAGACTGG. Its translation: CASTIGGYPKDW.

The rearrangement links TRBV29-1 to TRBJ2-7; 7 nucleotides match TRBD2. This CDR3 region has 10 residues. Losses at the gene ends were 6 bases for V and 5 bases for J; bases not matched to a gene: 1. Germline CDR1 and CDR2: SQVTM and ANQGSEA. In DNA, the CDR3 is TGCAGCGTCGGGGGGAACGAGCAGTACTTC. This codes for CSVGGNEQYF.

This sequence joins TRBV11-1 and TRBJ2-5, with D uncertain. The J call could be wrong; TRBJ2-7 is a better fit for the DNA end. The germline V gene has CDR1 SGHAT and CDR2 FQDESV (reference sequence). The CDR3 sequence is 13 residues long. Here the CDR3 reads CASSVRTSYEQYF. CDR3 coding DNA: TGTGCCAGCAGCGTTCGAACGTCCTACGAGCAGTACTTC.

The chain joins TRBV14 to TRBJ1-2; a weak D match, TRBD1 (5 bases). The germline V gene has CDR1 SGHDN and CDR2 FVKESK. The CDR3 is 15 residues long. V lost 0 bases and J 4 bases, leaving 12 bases between the germline ends. CDR3 sequence: CASSQDLRGFYGYTF. The CDR3 DNA is TGTGCCAGCAGCCAAGATTTAAGGGGTTTCTATGGCTACACCTTC.